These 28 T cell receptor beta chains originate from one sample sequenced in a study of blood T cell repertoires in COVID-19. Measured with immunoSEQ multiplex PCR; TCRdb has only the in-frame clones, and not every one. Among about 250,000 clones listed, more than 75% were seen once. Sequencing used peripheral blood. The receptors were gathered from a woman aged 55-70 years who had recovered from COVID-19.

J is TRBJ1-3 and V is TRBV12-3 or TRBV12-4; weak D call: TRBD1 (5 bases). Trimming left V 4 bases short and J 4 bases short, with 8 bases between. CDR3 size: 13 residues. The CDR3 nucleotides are TGTGCCAGCAGTTCAGGGTCCGGAAACACCATATATTTT. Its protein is CASSSGSGNTIYF.

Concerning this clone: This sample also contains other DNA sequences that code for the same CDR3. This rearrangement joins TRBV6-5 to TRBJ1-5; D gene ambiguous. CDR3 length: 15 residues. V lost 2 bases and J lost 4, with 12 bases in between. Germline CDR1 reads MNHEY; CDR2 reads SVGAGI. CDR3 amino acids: CASSYSGDSNQPQHF. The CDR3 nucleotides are TGTGCCAGCAGTTACAGCGGGGATTCAAATCAGCCCCAGCATTTT.

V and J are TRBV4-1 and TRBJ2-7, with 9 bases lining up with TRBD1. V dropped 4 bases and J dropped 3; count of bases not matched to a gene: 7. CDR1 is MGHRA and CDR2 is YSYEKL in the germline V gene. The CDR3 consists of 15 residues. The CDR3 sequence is CASSPGQGIDYEQYF. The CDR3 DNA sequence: TGCGCCAGCAGCCCTGGACAGGGGATCGACTACGAGCAGTACTTC.

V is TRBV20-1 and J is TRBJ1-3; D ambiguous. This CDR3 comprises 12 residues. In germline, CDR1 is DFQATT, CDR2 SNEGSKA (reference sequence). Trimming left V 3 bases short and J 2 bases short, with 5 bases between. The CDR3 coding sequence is TGCAGTGCTAGTACAGCTGGAAACACCATATATTTT. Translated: CSASTAGNTIYF.

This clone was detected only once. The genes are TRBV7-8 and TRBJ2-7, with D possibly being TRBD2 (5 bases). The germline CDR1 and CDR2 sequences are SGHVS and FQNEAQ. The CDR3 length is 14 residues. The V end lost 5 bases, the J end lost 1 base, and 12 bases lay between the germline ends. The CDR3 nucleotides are TGTGCCAGCAGCGTTGGACTGCTTTCCTACGAGCAGTACTTC. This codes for CASSVGLLSYEQYF.

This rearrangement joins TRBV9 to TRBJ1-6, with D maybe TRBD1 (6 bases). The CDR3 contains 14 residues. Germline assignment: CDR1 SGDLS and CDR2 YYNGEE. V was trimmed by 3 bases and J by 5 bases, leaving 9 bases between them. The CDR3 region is CASSAGVDNSPLHF. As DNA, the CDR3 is TGTGCCAGCAGCGCAGGGGTGGATAATTCACCCCTCCACTTT.

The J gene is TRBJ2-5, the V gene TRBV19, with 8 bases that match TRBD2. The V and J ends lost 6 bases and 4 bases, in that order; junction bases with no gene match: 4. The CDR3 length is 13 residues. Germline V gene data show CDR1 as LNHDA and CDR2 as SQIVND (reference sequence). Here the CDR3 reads CASSGGAGETQYF. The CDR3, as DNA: TGTGCCAGTAGCGGGGGGGCCGGAGAGACCCAGTACTTC.

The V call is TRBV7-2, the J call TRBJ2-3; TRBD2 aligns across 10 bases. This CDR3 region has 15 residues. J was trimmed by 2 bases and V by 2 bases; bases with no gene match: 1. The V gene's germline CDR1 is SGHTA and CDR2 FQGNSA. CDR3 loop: CASSLLAGDTDTQYF. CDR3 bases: TGTGCCAGCAGCTTACTAGCGGGGGACACAGATACGCAGTATTTT.

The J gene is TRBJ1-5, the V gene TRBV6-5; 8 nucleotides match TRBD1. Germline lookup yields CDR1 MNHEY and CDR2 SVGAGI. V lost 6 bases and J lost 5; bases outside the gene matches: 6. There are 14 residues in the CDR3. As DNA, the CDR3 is TGTGCCAGCAGGCAGGACAGGGACGATCAGCCCCAGCATTTT. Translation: CASRQDRDDQPQHF.

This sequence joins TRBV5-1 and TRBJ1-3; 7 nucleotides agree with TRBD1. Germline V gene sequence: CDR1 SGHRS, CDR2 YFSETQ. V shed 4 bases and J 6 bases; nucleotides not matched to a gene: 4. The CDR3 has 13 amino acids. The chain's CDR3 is CASSRQGENTIYF. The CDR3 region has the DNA TGCGCCAGCAGCAGGCAGGGGGAAAACACCATATATTTT.

For the CDR3, the DNA is TGTGCCAGCAGCTTATACTCGACGGAGATAACGAACACCGGGGAGCTGTTTTTT. It yields the protein CASSLYSTEITNTGELFF. This sequence joins TRBV13 and TRBJ2-2; D is undetermined. Trimming stripped 2 bases from V and 0 bases from J, with 16 bases between. CDR1 PRHDT and CDR2 FYEKMQ come from the germline V gene (reference sequence). This CDR3 comprises 18 residues.

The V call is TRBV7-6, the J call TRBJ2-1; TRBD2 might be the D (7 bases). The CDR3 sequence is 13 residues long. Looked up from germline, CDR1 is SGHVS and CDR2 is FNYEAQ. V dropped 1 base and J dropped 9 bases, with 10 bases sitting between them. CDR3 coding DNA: TGTGCCAGCAGCTTAGGAAGGGGGGGTGAGCAGTTCTTC. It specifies CASSLGRGGEQFF.

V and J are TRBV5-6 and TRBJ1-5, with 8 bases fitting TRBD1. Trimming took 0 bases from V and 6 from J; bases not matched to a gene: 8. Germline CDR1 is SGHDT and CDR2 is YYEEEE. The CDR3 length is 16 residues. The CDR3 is CASSLGRTGLRQPQHF. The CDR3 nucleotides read TGTGCCAGCAGCTTGGGTCGGACAGGGTTGCGTCAGCCCCAGCATTTT.

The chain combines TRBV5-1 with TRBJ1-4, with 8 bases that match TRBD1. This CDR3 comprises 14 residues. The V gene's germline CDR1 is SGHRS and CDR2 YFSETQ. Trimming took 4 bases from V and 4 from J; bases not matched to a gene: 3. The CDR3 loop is CASSQGADNEKLFF. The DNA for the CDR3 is TGCGCCAGCAGCCAGGGGGCCGATAATGAAAAACTGTTTTTT.

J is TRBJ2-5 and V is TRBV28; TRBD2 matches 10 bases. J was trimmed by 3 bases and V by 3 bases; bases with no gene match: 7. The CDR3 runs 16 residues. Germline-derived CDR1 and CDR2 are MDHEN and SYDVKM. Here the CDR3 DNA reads TGTGCCAGCAGTTTTAACGGACTAGCGGTTGAAGAGACCCAGTACTTC. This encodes CASSFNGLAVEETQYF.

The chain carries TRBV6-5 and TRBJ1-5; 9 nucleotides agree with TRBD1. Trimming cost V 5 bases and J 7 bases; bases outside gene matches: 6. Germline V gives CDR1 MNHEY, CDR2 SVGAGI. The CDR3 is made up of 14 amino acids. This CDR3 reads CASSRDRVLQPQHF. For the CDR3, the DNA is TGTGCCAGCAGTCGGGACAGGGTGTTACAGCCCCAGCATTTT.

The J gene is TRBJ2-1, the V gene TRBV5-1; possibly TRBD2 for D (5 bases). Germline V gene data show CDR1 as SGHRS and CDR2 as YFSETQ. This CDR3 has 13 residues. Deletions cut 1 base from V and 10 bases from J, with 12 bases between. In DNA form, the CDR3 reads TGCGCCAGCAGCTTGCCCTCAGCTAGCGAGCAGTTCTTC. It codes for CASSLPSASEQFF.

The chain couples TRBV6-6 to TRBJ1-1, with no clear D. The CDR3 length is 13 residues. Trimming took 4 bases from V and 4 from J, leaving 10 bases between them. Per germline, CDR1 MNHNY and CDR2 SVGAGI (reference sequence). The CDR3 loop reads CASSSGVGTEAFF. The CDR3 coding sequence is TGTGCCAGCAGTTCCGGGGTTGGCACTGAAGCTTTCTTT.

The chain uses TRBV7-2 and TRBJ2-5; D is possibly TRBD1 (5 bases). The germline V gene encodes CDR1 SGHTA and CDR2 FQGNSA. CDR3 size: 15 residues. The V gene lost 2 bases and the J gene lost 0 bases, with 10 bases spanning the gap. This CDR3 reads CASSLTGWYQETQYF. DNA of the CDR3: TGTGCCAGCAGCTTAACAGGATGGTACCAAGAGACCCAGTACTTC. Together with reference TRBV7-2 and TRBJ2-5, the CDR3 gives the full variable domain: GAGVSQSPSNKVTEKGKDVELRCDPISGHTALYWYRQSLGQGLEFLIYFQGNSAPDKSGLPSDRFSAERTGGSVSTLTIQRTQQEDSAVYLCASSLTGWYQETQYFGPGTRLLVL.

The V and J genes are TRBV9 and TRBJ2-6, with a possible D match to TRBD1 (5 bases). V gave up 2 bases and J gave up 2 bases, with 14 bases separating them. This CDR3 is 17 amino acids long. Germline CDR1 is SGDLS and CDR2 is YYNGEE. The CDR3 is CASSVDQGSPGANVLTF. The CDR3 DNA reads TGTGCCAGCAGCGTGGATCAGGGATCCCCTGGGGCCAACGTCCTGACTTTC.

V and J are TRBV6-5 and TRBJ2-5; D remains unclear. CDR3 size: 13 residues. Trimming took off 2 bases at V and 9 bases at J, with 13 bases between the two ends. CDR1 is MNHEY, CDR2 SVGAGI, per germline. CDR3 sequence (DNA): TGTGCCAGCAGTTACATGGATCGTGGGCCCCAGTACTTC. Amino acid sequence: CASSYMDRGPQYF.

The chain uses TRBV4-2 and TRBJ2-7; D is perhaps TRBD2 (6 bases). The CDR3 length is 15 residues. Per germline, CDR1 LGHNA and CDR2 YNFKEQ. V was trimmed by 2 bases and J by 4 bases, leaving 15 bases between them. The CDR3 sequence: CASSQFSGAQYEQYF. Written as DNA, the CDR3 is TGTGCCAGCAGCCAATTTAGCGGCGCTCAATACGAGCAGTACTTC.

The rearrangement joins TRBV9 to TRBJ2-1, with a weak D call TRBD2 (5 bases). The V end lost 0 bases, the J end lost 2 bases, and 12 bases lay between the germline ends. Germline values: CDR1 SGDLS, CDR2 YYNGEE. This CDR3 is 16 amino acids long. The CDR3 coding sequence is TGTGCCAGCAGCGTAGAACTAGGCCCAACCTACAATGAGCAGTTCTTC. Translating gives CASSVELGPTYNEQFF.

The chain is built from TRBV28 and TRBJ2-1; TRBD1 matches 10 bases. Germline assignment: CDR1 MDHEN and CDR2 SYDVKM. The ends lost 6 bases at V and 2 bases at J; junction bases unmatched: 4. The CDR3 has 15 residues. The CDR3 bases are TGTGCCAGCAGCCATGGACAGGGGGCCTACAATGAGCAGTTCTTC. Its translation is CASSHGQGAYNEQFF.

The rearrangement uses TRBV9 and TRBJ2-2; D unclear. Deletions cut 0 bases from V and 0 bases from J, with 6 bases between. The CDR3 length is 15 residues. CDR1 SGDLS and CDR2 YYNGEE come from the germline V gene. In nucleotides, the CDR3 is TGTGCCAGCAGCGTAGTTCAGGCGAACACCGGGGAGCTGTTTTTT. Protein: CASSVVQANTGELFF.

The CDR3 is CASSDLTGVIGELFF. The CDR3 coding sequence is TGTGCCAGCAGTGACCTGACAGGGGTTATCGGGGAGCTGTTTTTT. The gene calls are TRBV6-1 and TRBJ2-2, with 8 bases aligning to TRBD1. Germline-derived CDR1 and CDR2 are MNHNS and SASEGT. There are 15 residues in the CDR3. V lost 3 bases to trimming and J lost 7 bases; unmatched junction nucleotides: 7.

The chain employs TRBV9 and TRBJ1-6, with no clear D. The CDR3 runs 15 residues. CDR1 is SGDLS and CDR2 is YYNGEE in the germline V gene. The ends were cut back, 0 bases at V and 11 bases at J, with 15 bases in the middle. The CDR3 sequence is CASSVEASVYTPLHF. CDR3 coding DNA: TGTGCCAGCAGCGTAGAGGCAAGCGTCTATACACCCCTCCACTTT.

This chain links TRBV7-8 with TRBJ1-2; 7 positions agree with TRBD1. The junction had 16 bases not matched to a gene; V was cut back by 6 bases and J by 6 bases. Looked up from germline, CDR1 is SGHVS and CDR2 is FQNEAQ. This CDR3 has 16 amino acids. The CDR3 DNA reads TGTGCCAGCAGACTCGGTTTCTGGGACAGCCGTGATGGCTACACCTTC. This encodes CASRLGFWDSRDGYTF.